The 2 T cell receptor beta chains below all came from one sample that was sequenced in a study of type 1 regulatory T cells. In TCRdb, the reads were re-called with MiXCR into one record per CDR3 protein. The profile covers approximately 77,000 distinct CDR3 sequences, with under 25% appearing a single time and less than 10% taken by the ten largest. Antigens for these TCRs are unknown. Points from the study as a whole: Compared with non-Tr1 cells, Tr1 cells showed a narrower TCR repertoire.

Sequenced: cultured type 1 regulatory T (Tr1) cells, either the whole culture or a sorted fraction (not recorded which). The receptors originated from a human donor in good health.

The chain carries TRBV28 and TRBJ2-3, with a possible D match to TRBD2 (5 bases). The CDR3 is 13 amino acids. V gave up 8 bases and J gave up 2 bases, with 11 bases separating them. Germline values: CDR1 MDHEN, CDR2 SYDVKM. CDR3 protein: CASWEYDTDTQYF. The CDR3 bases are TGTGCCAGCTGGGAGTACGACACAGATACGCAGTATTTT.

The CDR3 is CSAPGTDRGLSGANVLTF. DNA for the CDR3: TGCAGTGCTCCTGGGACCGACAGGGGTCTCTCTGGGGCCAACGTCCTGACTTTC. This chain uses TRBV20-1 with TRBJ2-6; 8 nucleotides agree with TRBD1. The ends lost 5 bases at V and 0 bases at J; junction bases unmatched: 12. The CDR3 consists of 18 residues. The germline gives CDR1 DFQATT, CDR2 SNEGSKA (reference sequence).